Shown below are 22 T cell receptor beta chains from a single sample sequenced in a study of T cells after yellow fever vaccination. TCRdb reanalysed the 5' RACE reads using MiXCR and keeps one entry per CDR3 protein. The table has roughly 250,000 distinct CDR3 sequences, 10% to 15% seen once; the top ten hold less than 0.55%. Sequenced material: CD4+ T cells sorted from PBMCs, taken 45 days after the yellow fever booster vaccination. Receptors originate from a man under 40 who received the YFV17D yellow fever vaccine.

The chain employs TRBV29-1 and TRBJ2-1; 9 bases are a match to TRBD1. The V segment lost 5 bases and the J segment 7 bases; nucleotides outside the gene matches: 3. CDR1 is SQVTM and CDR2 is ANQGSEA in the germline V gene. There are 12 residues in the CDR3. The DNA of the CDR3 is TGCAGCGTTAACAGGGGGCAGAATGAGCAGTTCTTC. Its translation is CSVNRGQNEQFF.

This clonotype has just a few counts. The gene calls are TRBV7-8 and TRBJ1-2; possible D gene TRBD1, 5 bases. V was cut by 10 bases and J by 8 bases, with 17 bases left in between. The CDR3 is made up of 12 amino acids. Germline-derived CDR1 and CDR2 are SGHVS and FQNEAQ. The CDR3 sequence: CATKHGGRGYTF. The CDR3 bases are TGTGCCACCAAACATGGGGGAAGGGGCTACACCTTC.

In its sample, this clonotype was seen a few times. The J gene is TRBJ2-3, the V gene TRBV20-1; possibly TRBD2 for D (6 bases). V lost 3 bases to trimming and J lost 2 bases, with 12 bases between them. The V gene's germline CDR1 is DFQATT and CDR2 SNEGSKA (reference sequence). This CDR3 spans 14 amino acids. CDR3 in DNA: TGCAGTGCTAGCCGGCGGGGAGTCACAGATACGCAGTATTTT. Its protein product is CSASRRGVTDTQYF.

CDR3 DNA sequence: TGTGCCAACGCGCTCGGGACAGGGTCAGATACGCAGTATTTT. Amino acids: CANALGTGSDTQYF. This rearrangement joins TRBV7-2 to TRBJ2-3; 9 bases are a match to TRBD1. The CDR3 runs to 14 residues. The V gene end was trimmed by 10 bases and the J gene end by 4 bases; junction bases not matched to a gene: 9. The germline gives CDR1 SGHTA, CDR2 FQGNSA.

This clonotype was recorded once. The chain recombines TRBV4-3 with TRBJ2-3, with a weak D call TRBD1 (5 bases). Germline V CDR1 and CDR2: LGHNA, YSLEER. Trimming took 4 bases from V and 6 from J, leaving 11 bases between them. The CDR3 loop spans 13 amino acids. The CDR3 loop is CASSPQKGDTQYF. CDR3 coding DNA: TGCGCCAGCAGCCCCCAGAAGGGGGATACGCAGTATTTT.

This clonotype was found many times. This chain connects TRBV28 to TRBJ2-7, with D perhaps TRBD1 or TRBD2 (5 bases each). The length of the CDR3 is 15 residues. Germline V gene sequence: CDR1 MDHEN, CDR2 SYDVKM. Trimming stripped 8 bases from V and 2 bases from J, with 19 bases between. CDR3 sequence: CASGGADGTTYEQYF. CDR3 coding DNA: TGTGCCAGCGGGGGAGCGGACGGCACTACCTACGAGCAGTACTTC. The full variable domain, its missing parts supplied by reference TRBV28 and TRBJ2-7, is DVKVTQSSRYLVKRTGEKVFLECVQDMDHENMFWYRQDPGLGLRLIYFSYDVKMKEKGDIPEGYSVSREKKERFSLILESASTNQTSMYLCASGGADGTTYEQYFGPGTRLTVT.

The chain couples TRBV29-1 to TRBJ2-7; tentatively, D is TRBD2 (5 bases). V lost 0 bases, J lost 1 base, and 10 bases lay in between. Germline loops: CDR1 SQVTM, CDR2 ANQGSEA. CDR3 length: 14 residues. DNA for the CDR3: TGCAGCGTTGAAGATCTGGGGAGTTCCTACGAGCAGTACTTC. Translation gives CSVEDLGSSYEQYF.

This clonotype has ten or more counts. V and J are TRBV20-1 and TRBJ2-5; 7 positions match TRBD1. CDR3 size: 12 residues. Trimming cost V 5 bases and J 2 bases; bases outside gene matches: 2. CDR1 DFQATT and CDR2 SNEGSKA come from the germline V gene (reference sequence). DNA for the CDR3: TGCAGTGCTCGGGGACAGCAAGAGACCCAGTACTTC. Its translation is CSARGQQETQYF.

CDR3 sequence (DNA): TGTGCCAGCACTCTCAATATAGCGGGCACGAACACCGGGGAGCTGTTTTTT. It specifies CASTLNIAGTNTGELFF. This rearrangement joins TRBV12-3 or TRBV12-4 to TRBJ2-2, with 7 nucleotides matching TRBD2. Trimming took 7 bases from V and 0 from J; bases not matched to a gene: 11. There are 17 residues in the CDR3.

This clonotype was recorded a few times. The chain uses TRBV20-1 and TRBJ1-1; D unclear. Germline V gene data show CDR1 as DFQATT and CDR2 as SNEGSKA (reference sequence). The CDR3 contains 12 residues. Trimming took 6 bases from V and 1 from J, leaving 9 bases between them. The DNA of the CDR3 is TGCAGTGCCACGCGGGAGAACACTGAAGCTTTCTTT. It encodes CSATRENTEAFF.

The chain carries TRBV6-2 or TRBV6-3 and TRBJ2-2; D is ambiguous. CDR1 is MNHEY, CDR2 SVGEGT, per germline. Deletions cut 6 bases from V and 3 bases from J, with 11 bases between. This CDR3 contains 14 residues. The CDR3 DNA reads TGTGCCAGCAGCCCCAAGCTGGACACCGGGGAGCTGTTTTTT. Translating gives CASSPKLDTGELFF.

The chain employs TRBV15 and TRBJ2-3; D is undetermined. In germline, CDR1 is LNHNV, CDR2 YYDKDF (reference sequence). V was pared by 0 bases and J by 2 bases, with 21 bases between. This CDR3 comprises 19 residues. The CDR3 reads CATSRDRVFPVLPTDTQYF. The CDR3 nucleotides are TGTGCCACCAGCAGAGATCGAGTTTTTCCAGTTCTTCCCACAGATACGCAGTATTTT.

This clonotype was picked up a small number of times. The V gene is TRBV7-9, the J gene TRBJ2-2, with D maybe TRBD1 (6 bases). Germline values: CDR1 SEHNR, CDR2 FQNEAQ (reference sequence). V was pared by 3 bases and J by 7 bases, with 12 bases between. CDR3 length: 14 amino acids. This CDR3 is CASSFYRASGELFF. As DNA, the CDR3 is TGTGCCAGCAGCTTCTACAGGGCCAGCGGGGAGCTGTTTTTT. Supplemented by reference TRBV7-9 and TRBJ2-2, the full variable domain reads DTGVSQNPRHKITKRGQNVTFRCDPISEHNRLYWYRQTLGQGPEFLTYFQNEAQLEKSRLLSDRFSAERPKGSFSTLEIQRTEQGDSAMYLCASSFYRASGELFFGEGSRLTVL.

The chain has TRBV12-3 or TRBV12-4 and TRBJ1-3; D not certain. This CDR3 contains 15 residues. V lost 3 bases, J lost 0 bases, and 9 bases lay in between. The CDR3 region has the DNA TGTGCCAGCAGTTTCCTGGGGAGCTCTGGAAACACCATATATTTT. It specifies CASSFLGSSGNTIYF.

This clonotype was picked up a small number of times. The V call is TRBV20-1, the J call TRBJ2-1, with D perhaps TRBD1 (6 bases). CDR3 length: 11 residues. The germline V and J ends were trimmed by 7 bases and 2 bases, with 6 bases remaining between them. Germline loops: CDR1 DFQATT, CDR2 SNEGSKA (reference sequence). The CDR3: CSGTAYNEQFF. CDR3 nucleotide sequence: TGCAGTGGGACAGCCTACAATGAGCAGTTCTTC.

The chain employs TRBV4-2 and TRBJ1-2; 8 nucleotides match TRBD1. Germline lookup yields CDR1 LGHNA and CDR2 YNFKEQ. V shed 1 base, J shed 5 bases, and the junction held 3 bases outside the gene matches. The CDR3 length is 14 residues. CDR3 residues: CASSQGQGIYGYTF. CDR3 sequence (DNA): TGTGCCAGCAGCCAAGGACAGGGGATTTATGGCTACACCTTC.

The CDR3 region is CASNALAGAYNEQFF. The CDR3 bases are TGTGCCAGCAATGCCCTAGCGGGAGCTTACAATGAGCAGTTCTTC. The gene calls are TRBV2 and TRBJ2-1; TRBD2 matches 10 bases. J was trimmed by 4 bases and V by 7 bases; bases with no gene match: 7. The CDR3 is made up of 15 amino acids. CDR1 and CDR2 (germline): SNHLY, FYNNEI.

This clonotype was detected a few times. The genes are TRBV20-1 and TRBJ2-3; perhaps TRBD2 as D (6 bases). This CDR3 is built from 15 residues. The V and J ends lost 3 bases and 2 bases respectively, with 15 bases between them. CDR1 is DFQATT and CDR2 is SNEGSKA in the germline V gene (reference sequence). The DNA of the CDR3 is TGCAGTGCTAGGACCGGGACTTCTACCACAGATACGCAGTATTTT. The encoded protein is CSARTGTSTTDTQYF.

Only a few counts were recorded for this clonotype. CDR3 region: CSAPPPGQGQWPQHF. In DNA form, the CDR3 reads TGCAGTGCTCCCCCGCCCGGACAGGGTCAATGGCCCCAGCATTTT. The chain links TRBV20-1 to TRBJ1-5, with TRBD1 identical over 8 bases. CDR1 is DFQATT, CDR2 SNEGSKA, per germline (reference sequence). CDR3 size: 15 residues. Germline trimming cut 5 bases from V and 9 bases from J; bases unmatched to any gene: 15.

This clonotype was detected a few times. For the CDR3, the DNA is TGCAGTGCTAGAGATGCGGGAGGGGTCGGGGAGCTGTTTTTT. Protein: CSARDAGGVGELFF. The chain couples TRBV20-1 to TRBJ2-2, with TRBD2 matching over 9 bases. The J segment lost 7 bases and the V segment lost 0 bases, leaving 3 bases of the junction unmatched. The V gene's germline CDR1 is DFQATT and CDR2 SNEGSKA (reference sequence). The CDR3 extends over 14 amino acids.

The rearrangement links TRBV12-3 or TRBV12-4 to TRBJ2-1; 7 bases are shared with TRBD2. This CDR3 contains 16 residues. The J segment lost 2 bases and the V segment lost 3 bases, leaving 7 bases of the junction unmatched. The DNA of the CDR3 is TGTGCCAGCAGTTTCGGGGATGGGAGGGCCTACAATGAGCAGTTCTTC. Residues: CASSFGDGRAYNEQFF.

This clonotype has only a few counts. CDR3 bases: TGTGCCAGCAGCTTAGGGTCTAGCGGGAGATCGTCCCACGAGCAGTACTTC. Protein sequence: CASSLGSSGRSSHEQYF. This rearrangement joins TRBV7-3 to TRBJ2-7; 10 bases fit TRBD2. Losses at the gene ends were 2 bases for V and 5 bases for J; bases not matched to a gene: 12. Germline-derived CDR1 and CDR2 are SGHTA and FQGTGA. This CDR3 contains 17 residues. The full variable domain, its missing parts supplied by reference TRBV7-3 and TRBJ2-7, is GAGVSQTPSNKVTEKGKYVELRCDPISGHTALYWYRQSLGQGPEFLIYFQGTGAADDSGLPNDRFFAVRPEGSVSTLKIQRTERGDSAVYLCASSLGSSGRSSHEQYFGPGTRLTVT.